This TCR beta chain was obtained from a study of blood T cell repertoires in COVID-19. Study-level background: The United States, Italy and Spain supplied acute and convalescent COVID-19 samples. From T cells, B-cell-depleted T cells, or PBMCs came the material, which was cDNA or gDNA.

This CDR3 comprises 16 residues. Germline V gives CDR1 LGHDT, CDR2 YNNKEL (reference sequence). V was cut by 2 bases and J by 1 base, with 13 bases left in between. Original data processing: Estimation of nucleated cell counts was performed using reference gene primer amplification. Some clones are missing from TCRdb's copy, which holds only in-frame ones; the method was immunoSEQ multiplex PCR. For V, J and clone size, that table is used; D and trimming come from the DNA. The sample records over 100,000 clones, 84% being singletons. Sequencing was carried out using peripheral blood. This sequence originates from a woman aged 80 or over with active or convalescent COVID-19. The V gene is TRBV3-1 (or the pseudogene TRBV3-2), the J gene TRBJ2-3; maybe TRBD2 (5 bases). CDR3 in amino acids: CASSQPWGSGTDTQYF. DNA of the CDR3: TGTGCCAGCAGCCAACCCTGGGGTAGCGGCACAGATACGCAGTATTTT.